A selection of T cell receptor beta chains follows, all from one sample in a study of chemoradiotherapy in HPV16-positive cancers. Assay used: immunoSEQ multiplex PCR; TCRdb lists only in-frame clones, some missing. The data show a few thousand clones, 75% to 90% seen once. The sample consisted of tumor tissue, taken from a patient who underwent chemoradiotherapy. The receptor source for this set is a human donor with HPV-associated anogenital cancer. CDR3s include the opening cysteine and the closing phenylalanine or tryptophan. A D gene is named only where the DNA matches it firmly. The listing skips clone size in some rows; elsewhere it reads once, few, many or a size class.

v_gene: TRBV6-6; j_gene: TRBJ1-5; d_gene: -; abundance: -; CDR3aa: CASSTLDSPSNQPQHF
v_gene: TRBV20-1; j_gene: TRBJ2-7; d_gene: -; abundance: few; CDR3aa: CSAPLSYEQYF
v_gene: TRBV5-5; j_gene: TRBJ2-5; d_gene: TRBD2; abundance: -; CDR3aa: CASSFLAGRGETQYF
v_gene: TRBV19; j_gene: TRBJ2-7; d_gene: -; abundance: -; CDR3aa: CASSSIWDQSYEQYF
v_gene: TRBV6-6; j_gene: TRBJ2-2; d_gene: -; abundance: -; CDR3aa: CASRGAGSGNTGELFF
v_gene: TRBV19; j_gene: TRBJ2-2; d_gene: TRBD2; abundance: -; CDR3aa: CASSRGLAVGNTGELFF
v_gene: TRBV19; j_gene: TRBJ1-6; d_gene: -; abundance: -; CDR3aa: CASSPGARSPLHF
v_gene: TRBV5-1; j_gene: TRBJ1-1; d_gene: -; abundance: -; CDR3aa: CASSLALGVGDTEAFF
v_gene: TRBV28; j_gene: TRBJ1-4; d_gene: -; abundance: -; CDR3aa: CATCRPGEKLFF
v_gene: TRBV7-2; j_gene: TRBJ2-3; d_gene: -; abundance: once; CDR3aa: CASSLGGANYLGTDTQYF
v_gene: TRBV9; j_gene: -; d_gene: -; abundance: -; CDR3aa: CASSVVPSSYEQYF
v_gene: TRBV7-9; j_gene: TRBJ2-5; d_gene: TRBD2; abundance: -; CDR3aa: CASSLAGGSYETQYF
v_gene: TRBV6-1; j_gene: TRBJ1-6; d_gene: -; abundance: once; CDR3aa: CASSEGPKGSSPLHF
v_gene: TRBV11-1; j_gene: TRBJ2-7; d_gene: TRBD1; abundance: -; CDR3aa: CASSLHRGPTYEQYF
v_gene: TRBV19; j_gene: TRBJ1-4; d_gene: -; abundance: -; CDR3aa: CASSIDWTNEKLFF
v_gene: TRBV4-2; j_gene: TRBJ2-4; d_gene: -; abundance: -; CDR3aa: CASSQEKPSIQYF
v_gene: TRBV30; j_gene: TRBJ1-5; d_gene: -; abundance: -; CDR3aa: CAWSVGGKDQPQHF
v_gene: TRBV9; j_gene: TRBJ2-3; d_gene: TRBD1; abundance: -; CDR3aa: CASSVDGTGTGFADTQYF
v_gene: TRBV9; j_gene: TRBJ2-1; d_gene: -; abundance: once; CDR3aa: CASSVVLGTYNEQFF
v_gene: TRBV5-8; j_gene: TRBJ2-3; d_gene: TRBD1; abundance: -; CDR3aa: CASRPLEGAADTQYF
v_gene: TRBV29-1; j_gene: TRBJ2-3; d_gene: TRBD1; abundance: -; CDR3aa: CSSGQSTDTQYF
v_gene: TRBV11-2; j_gene: TRBJ2-5; d_gene: TRBD2; abundance: -; CDR3aa: CASSPLGGRETQYF
v_gene: TRBV29-1; j_gene: TRBJ1-1; d_gene: TRBD1; abundance: -; CDR3aa: CSVRTGFEGTEAFF
v_gene: TRBV6-6; j_gene: TRBJ1-2; d_gene: TRBD1; abundance: -; CDR3aa: CASTIRVGGEGYTF
v_gene: TRBV4-3; j_gene: TRBJ1-2; d_gene: -; abundance: -; CDR3aa: CASSQDWAGTLNVRGYTF
v_gene: TRBV19; j_gene: TRBJ2-3; d_gene: -; abundance: -; CDR3aa: CASSMAADTQYF
v_gene: TRBV5-1; j_gene: TRBJ2-5; d_gene: -; abundance: -; CDR3aa: CASSPLGSQETQYF
v_gene: TRBV5-4; j_gene: TRBJ2-7; d_gene: -; abundance: -; CDR3aa: CASSLDGTTLYEQYF
v_gene: TRBV30; j_gene: TRBJ2-5; d_gene: -; abundance: -; CDR3aa: CAWSAGWEYQETQYF
v_gene: TRBV2; j_gene: TRBJ2-3; d_gene: -; abundance: -; CDR3aa: CASSEAGLSDTQYF
v_gene: TRBV2; j_gene: TRBJ2-5; d_gene: TRBD2; abundance: once; CDR3aa: CASSGNSGGPGETQYF
v_gene: TRBV7-2; j_gene: TRBJ2-5; d_gene: -; abundance: -; CDR3aa: CASSLTRQETQYF
v_gene: TRBV30; j_gene: TRBJ1-2; d_gene: TRBD1; abundance: -; CDR3aa: CAWSVQGGYGYTF
v_gene: TRBV7-6; j_gene: TRBJ2-2; d_gene: TRBD2; abundance: -; CDR3aa: CASSAGGGALTGELFF
v_gene: TRBV5-1; j_gene: TRBJ2-5; d_gene: TRBD2; abundance: -; CDR3aa: CASSRTSGEETQYF
v_gene: TRBV11-2; j_gene: TRBJ2-7; d_gene: -; abundance: once; CDR3aa: CASSQAQGLSYEQYF
v_gene: TRBV19; j_gene: TRBJ1-1; d_gene: -; abundance: -; CDR3aa: CASSLGPINTEAFF
v_gene: TRBV28; j_gene: TRBJ2-3; d_gene: -; abundance: -; CDR3aa: CATQWDTQYF
v_gene: TRBV28; j_gene: TRBJ1-4; d_gene: -; abundance: once; CDR3aa: CASSRATTGNNEKLFF
v_gene: TRBV5-1; j_gene: TRBJ2-7; d_gene: TRBD2; abundance: -; CDR3aa: CASSLTSGKYEQYF
v_gene: TRBV4-3; j_gene: TRBJ2-2; d_gene: -; abundance: -; CDR3aa: CASSQDRFQGGNTGELFF
v_gene: TRBV19; j_gene: TRBJ1-1; d_gene: TRBD1; abundance: -; CDR3aa: CASREYRGNTEAFF
v_gene: TRBV6-6; j_gene: TRBJ2-5; d_gene: -; abundance: -; CDR3aa: CASSIPDTRTQYF
v_gene: TRBV4-1; j_gene: TRBJ2-2; d_gene: TRBD1; abundance: -; CDR3aa: CASSQVRQGATGELFF
v_gene: TRBV19; j_gene: TRBJ1-3; d_gene: -; abundance: once; CDR3aa: CASSTPGLRGTSGNTIYF
v_gene: TRBV18; j_gene: TRBJ2-5; d_gene: -; abundance: -; CDR3aa: CASSPPVGNQETQYF
v_gene: TRBV7-3; j_gene: TRBJ2-3; d_gene: -; abundance: -; CDR3aa: CASSSYSSTDTQYF
v_gene: TRBV5-1; j_gene: TRBJ1-1; d_gene: -; abundance: -; CDR3aa: CASSLGTGLRTNTEAFF
v_gene: TRBV13; j_gene: TRBJ2-1; d_gene: TRBD2; abundance: -; CDR3aa: CASSLYTRTSGKSSYNEQFF
v_gene: TRBV6-1; j_gene: TRBJ2-3; d_gene: -; abundance: -; CDR3aa: CASTWGESTDTQYF
v_gene: TRBV5-6; j_gene: TRBJ1-1; d_gene: -; abundance: -; CDR3aa: CASSLRVGSVGSNTEAFF
v_gene: TRBV4-3; j_gene: TRBJ2-3; d_gene: -; abundance: -; CDR3aa: CASSQDGGITQYF
v_gene: TRBV6-1; j_gene: TRBJ1-3; d_gene: TRBD1; abundance: -; CDR3aa: CASSGQGGSGNTIYF